These T cell receptor beta chains were read from a single sample in a study of CD8 T cells in Susac syndrome. TCRdb re-analysed the immunoSEQ multiplex PCR reads in MiXCR, keeping a single row per CDR3 protein. The sample shows about 190,000 distinct CDR3 sequences, roughly 94% of them seen only once. What was sequenced was CD8+ T cells from PBMCs. Every receptor here comes from a human donor with Susac syndrome. Each CDR3 is given with its conserved first and last residue. A D gene is named only where the DNA matches it firmly. Rows give clone size only sometimes, using once, few, many, or a class for an expanded clone.

J: TRBJ1-2; size: -; V: TRBV6-5; D: TRBD1; DNA: TGTGCCAGCACCGAGACAGGGAATGGCTACACCTTC; CDR3: CASTETGNGYTF
J: TRBJ1-5; size: -; V: TRBV7-9; D: TRBD1; DNA: TGTGCCAGCAGCTTAGAGACAGGGTCAAAGCCCCAGCATTTT; CDR3: CASSLETGSKPQHF
J: TRBJ2-7; size: -; V: TRBV20-1; D: TRBD2; DNA: TGCAGTGCTCAACTAGCGGGTACCGCCTACGAGCAGTACTTC; CDR3: CSAQLAGTAYEQYF
J: TRBJ1-5; size: -; V: TRBV11-2; D: -; DNA: TGTGCCAGCAGCTTAGACCCGGGAAATCAGCCCCAGCATTTT; CDR3: CASSLDPGNQPQHF
J: TRBJ2-3; size: few; V: TRBV7-3; D: TRBD2; DNA: TGTGCCAGCAGTTTAGCGGGGGGCAGCACAGATACGCAGTATTTT; CDR3: CASSLAGGSTDTQYF
J: TRBJ2-7; size: -; V: TRBV10-3; D: TRBD2; DNA: TGTGCCATCACCCCGACTAGCGGAACCTACGAGCAGTACTTC; CDR3: CAITPTSGTYEQYF
J: TRBJ2-5; size: -; V: TRBV3-1; D: TRBD2; DNA: TGTGCCAGCAGCCAAGATTTTCCTGCGATCGGGACTAGCGATGAGACCCAGTACTTC; CDR3: CASSQDFPAIGTSDETQYF
J: TRBJ2-5; size: -; V: TRBV11-2; D: TRBD2; DNA: TGTGCCAGCAGCTTAGGACGTCTAGCGGGAGTGGGAAGTCAAGAGACCCAGTACTTC; CDR3: CASSLGRLAGVGSQETQYF
J: TRBJ1-2; size: -; V: TRBV28; D: -; DNA: TGTGCCAGCAGTTTATCAACCGGGACATCTAACTATGGCTACACCTTC; CDR3: CASSLSTGTSNYGYTF
J: TRBJ1-1; size: -; V: TRBV5-1; D: -; DNA: TGCGCCAGCAGCTTGGAGGGGATGGGCACTGAAGCTTTCTTT; CDR3: CASSLEGMGTEAFF
J: TRBJ2-1; size: -; V: TRBV4-1; D: -; DNA: TGCGCCAGCAGCCAAGTTCAAGCCAATGAGCAGTTCTTC; CDR3: CASSQVQANEQFF
J: TRBJ1-2; size: once; V: TRBV7-9; D: -; DNA: TGTGCCAGCAGCGGGACGGATAACTATGGCTACACCTTC; CDR3: CASSGTDNYGYTF
J: TRBJ1-1; size: -; V: TRBV10-3; D: -; DNA: TGTGCCATCAGGTGGGGGGTGAACACTGAAGCTTTCTTT; CDR3: CAIRWGVNTEAFF
J: TRBJ2-7; size: -; V: TRBV5-6; D: -; DNA: TGTGCCAGCAGCCCGGTCTCCATCGTGAGCGAGCAGTACTTC; CDR3: CASSPVSIVSEQYF
J: TRBJ2-1; size: -; V: TRBV20-1; D: -; DNA: TGCAGTGCTAGAGATTTGGGACTTAACAATGAGCAGTTCTTC; CDR3: CSARDLGLNNEQFF
J: TRBJ2-3; size: once; V: TRBV7-9; D: TRBD1; DNA: TGTGCCAGCAGCTCCGTGACAGGGTACACAGATACGCAGTATTTT; CDR3: CASSSVTGYTDTQYF
J: TRBJ2-1; size: -; V: TRBV24-1; D: TRBD1; DNA: TGTGCCACCAGCTCGGGACAGACCGAGTACAATGAGCAGTTCTTC; CDR3: CATSSGQTEYNEQFF
J: TRBJ2-7; size: -; V: TRBV11-1; D: -; DNA: TGTGCCAGCAGCCAAAGCGAGGGAGCGGCCTCCTACGAGCAGTACTTC; CDR3: CASSQSEGAASYEQYF
J: TRBJ2-3; size: -; V: TRBV13; D: TRBD1; DNA: TGTGCCAGCAGCCCAAAGGACAGGGCGACAGATACGCAGTATTTT; CDR3: CASSPKDRATDTQYF
J: TRBJ1-3; size: once; V: TRBV29-1; D: TRBD1; DNA: TGCAGCGCTACAACCGGGACAGGGGGCGGAAACACCATATATTTT; CDR3: CSATTGTGGGNTIYF
J: TRBJ2-1; size: -; V: TRBV28; D: TRBD1; DNA: TGTGCCAGCAGTCCGGACAGGGGGAAACATGAGCAGTTCTTC; CDR3: CASSPDRGKHEQFF
J: TRBJ1-4; size: -; V: TRBV13; D: -; DNA: TGTGCCAGCAGCCCACAGGGAGATGAAAAACTGTTTTTT; CDR3: CASSPQGDEKLFF
J: TRBJ1-1; size: -; V: TRBV19; D: TRBD1; DNA: TGTGCCAGTAGTTGGACAGGGAGCGGAATGAACACTGAAGCTTTCTTT; CDR3: CASSWTGSGMNTEAFF
J: TRBJ1-1; size: -; V: TRBV9; D: -; DNA: TGTGCCAGCAGCGTAGGACTGTTGAACACTGAAGCTTTCTTT; CDR3: CASSVGLLNTEAFF
J: TRBJ2-4; size: -; V: TRBV11-2; D: TRBD1; DNA: TGTGCCAGCAGTAGGCGGCAGGGGGCAAGTGTCATTCAGTACTTC; CDR3: CASSRRQGASVIQYF
J: TRBJ2-1; size: -; V: TRBV5-4; D: -; DNA: TGTGCCAGCAGCTTCCTCGGGTTCCAGGTCAATGAGCAGTTCTTC; CDR3: CASSFLGFQVNEQFF
J: TRBJ1-4; size: -; V: TRBV30; D: -; DNA: TGTGCCTCCCCGGACCAGGAGAATGAAAAACTGTTTTTT; CDR3: CASPDQENEKLFF
J: TRBJ2-7; size: -; V: TRBV7-6; D: TRBD1; DNA: TGTGCCAGCAGCGTAACAGGGGCCTACGAGCAGTACTTC; CDR3: CASSVTGAYEQYF
J: TRBJ2-3; size: few; V: TRBV7-3; D: TRBD2; DNA: TGTGCCAGCAGCCCTAGCGGGGGGGCAGATACGCAGTATTTT; CDR3: CASSPSGGADTQYF
J: TRBJ2-5; size: -; V: TRBV11-2; D: -; DNA: TGTGCCAGCAGCCCCCGACTAACCCAAGAGACCCAGTACTTC; CDR3: CASSPRLTQETQYF
J: TRBJ2-7; size: once; V: TRBV30; D: TRBD1; DNA: TGTGCCGGACAGGACATTCGGCGCATTGACGAGCAGTACTTC; CDR3: CAGQDIRRIDEQYF
J: TRBJ2-1; size: -; V: TRBV29-1; D: -; DNA: TGCAGCGGTTACAATGGGGGCGGCAATGAGCAGTTCTTC; CDR3: CSGYNGGGNEQFF
J: TRBJ2-1; size: -; V: TRBV7-3; D: -; DNA: TGTGCCAGCAGCCCCCGAATGGACTACAATGAGCAGTTCTTC; CDR3: CASSPRMDYNEQFF
J: TRBJ2-7; size: -; V: TRBV27; D: TRBD1; DNA: TGTGCCAGCAGTCGAGACTTACAGGGGAGACATTTGGACGAGCAGTACTTC; CDR3: CASSRDLQGRHLDEQYF
J: TRBJ2-1; size: -; V: TRBV24-1; D: -; DNA: TGTGCCACCAGTGATTTTGCTCGGGAGAGTGGGGTTTTCTTC; CDR3: CATSDFARESGVFF
J: TRBJ2-3; size: -; V: TRBV18; D: -; DNA: TGTGCCAGCTCACCGAGCGGTGAAACAGATACGCAGTATTTT; CDR3: CASSPSGETDTQYF
J: TRBJ2-4; size: -; V: TRBV3-1; D: TRBD2; DNA: TGTGCCAGCAGCCGTAGGACTAGCGGTAAAAACATTCAGTACTTC; CDR3: CASSRRTSGKNIQYF
J: TRBJ2-7; size: -; V: TRBV11-2; D: -; DNA: TGTGCCAGCAGCTTAGACCCTGGAGGGCCCTACGAGCAGTACTTC; CDR3: CASSLDPGGPYEQYF
J: TRBJ2-5; size: -; V: TRBV28; D: -; DNA: TGTGCCAGCAGTTTGGGAGGAACCCAAGAGACCCAGTACTTC; CDR3: CASSLGGTQETQYF
J: TRBJ2-5; size: -; V: TRBV4-2; D: TRBD1; DNA: TGTGCCAGCAGCCAGGACGGACAGGGATGGCAAGAGACCCAGTACTTC; CDR3: CASSQDGQGWQETQYF
J: TRBJ2-5; size: once; V: TRBV7-3; D: TRBD1; DNA: TGTGCCAGCAGCTTACAGGGGGCATGGGAGACCCAGTACTTC; CDR3: CASSLQGAWETQYF
J: TRBJ2-1; size: -; V: TRBV9; D: -; DNA: TGTGCCAGCAGCGAGGGGTTTACCTACAATGAGCAGTTCTTC; CDR3: CASSEGFTYNEQFF
J: TRBJ2-5; size: -; V: TRBV7-9; D: TRBD1; DNA: TGTGCCATCCCGTTGGACAGGGAAGAGACCCAGTACTTC; CDR3: CAIPLDREETQYF
J: TRBJ2-2; size: -; V: TRBV6-5; D: -; DNA: TGTGCCAGCGGTGGTAGCGAGGCCGGGGAGCTGTTTTTT; CDR3: CASGGSEAGELFF
J: TRBJ1-5; size: -; V: TRBV7-9; D: TRBD1; DNA: TGTGCCAGCAGCTCGTCTACAGGGGGGAGTCAGCCCCAGCATTTT; CDR3: CASSSSTGGSQPQHF
J: TRBJ1-5; size: -; V: TRBV27; D: -; DNA: TGTGCCAGCAGTGGCACTTTGGGTCAGCCCCAGCATTTT; CDR3: CASSGTLGQPQHF
J: TRBJ2-4; size: -; V: TRBV2; D: TRBD2; DNA: TGTGCCAGCAGTGAATTGGGGCTAGCGGGACAGTACTTC; CDR3: CASSELGLAGQYF
J: TRBJ2-7; size: -; V: TRBV5-6; D: -; DNA: TGTGCCAGCAGCAAAAACACGGCCTACGAGCAGTACTTC; CDR3: CASSKNTAYEQYF
J: TRBJ1-2; size: -; V: TRBV30; D: -; DNA: TGTGCCTGGAGTGTAATGAAGGGCCGGGACCCAAGGGGCTACACCTTC; CDR3: CAWSVMKGRDPRGYTF
J: TRBJ1-6; size: -; V: TRBV7-9; D: -; DNA: TGTGCCAGCAGCTTAGTTGATTTCAGCTCCTATAATTCACCCCTCCACTTT; CDR3: CASSLVDFSSYNSPLHF
J: TRBJ2-7; size: -; V: TRBV7-9; D: -; DNA: TGTGCCAGCAGCCCTAGAGTGGAGTTGTCCTACGAGCAGTACTTC; CDR3: CASSPRVELSYEQYF
J: TRBJ2-2; size: -; V: TRBV7-7; D: TRBD1; DNA: TGTGCTAGCAGCCCTGACAGGGGGCACACCGGGGAGCTGTTTTTT; CDR3: CASSPDRGHTGELFF
J: TRBJ2-1; size: -; V: TRBV2; D: -; DNA: TGTGCCAGCAGTGAAACCGGGAATGTCCGCAATGAGCAGTTCTTC; CDR3: CASSETGNVRNEQFF